This TCR beta chain stems from a study of T cells in Graves' hyperthyroidism and ophthalmopathy. Amplification of TCR beta CDR3 regions was performed using RNA transcripts as template. Primed by the HTBI set, a first-round RT-PCR was run on the TCR CDR3. TCRdb reprocessed the multiplex PCR reads via MiXCR and lists one record per CDR3 protein. Of some 770,000 distinct CDR3 sequences listed, about 16% were seen once; the top ten hold around 7.7%. The sequence came from a man aged 18 to 29 with Graves' hyperthyroidism. Sequencing was performed on blood.

The CDR3 is CASHLGPTVGGSGNTIYF. CDR3 nucleotide sequence: TGTGCCAGCCATCTGGGACCGACAGTCGGGGGCTCTGGAAACACCATATATTTT. The chain has TRBV28 and TRBJ1-3; TRBD1 is a possible D gene (5 bases). Germline CDR1 MDHEN, CDR2 SYDVKM. The V and J ends lost 8 bases and 0 bases respectively, with 23 bases between them. This CDR3 has 18 residues.